Here is one TCR beta chain with its context. The antigen is not known. In germline, CDR1 is LNHDA, CDR2 SQIVND (reference sequence). The CDR3 has 16 amino acids. V was clipped by 2 bases and J by 5 bases, with 16 bases between them. The data are from a study of beta chain features in type 1 diabetes. Sorting of CD4+ naive, central memory, regulatory and stem cell-like memory cells was performed via CD45RO/CCR7/CD25/CD127/CD95/CD27. Purity exceeding 95% was reached by all sorted populations. Findings and caveats of the study: Shorter TCRB CDR3s, moderately but significantly so, were found in Type 1 diabetes patients in all four CD4+ subsets. Unsettled here was the matter of whether HLA type influences TCRB rearrangement.

Sequenced material consisted of expressed TCRB transcripts (all of the isolated RNA was reverse transcribed). Assay: immunoSEQ multiplex PCR; the TCRdb copy retains only in-frame clones and omits some. The sample lists a few hundred thousand clones, around a tenth occurring once. The specimen was central memory CD4+ T cells from blood. V gene TRBV19 combines with J gene TRBJ2-1; weak D call: TRBD1 (5 bases). The TCR was taken from a man under 40 with type 1 diabetes. CDR3 amino acids: CASSIIRAGKNNEQFF. CDR3 nucleotides: TGTGCCAGTAGTATAATCCGGGCAGGGAAAAACAATGAGCAGTTCTTC. The variable domain in full, completed from reference TRBV19 and TRBJ2-1, reads DGGITQSPKYLFRKEGQNVTLSCEQNLNHDAMYWYRQDPGQGLRLIYYSQIVNDFQKGDIAEGYSVSREKKESFPLTVTSAQKNPTAFYLCASSIIRAGKNNEQFFGPGTRLTVL.